The 23 T cell receptor beta chains reported below all come from one sample, sequenced in a study of blood T cell repertoires in COVID-19 (TCRdb year 2020). Library construction relied on the immunoSEQ multiplex PCR assay. This immuneACCESS table, as held by TCRdb, lists in-frame sequences with V and J called but not all clones. Of the missing ones, under half trace to an unresolved V gene in checked studies; the others have no known cause. This sample comprises 250,000 or so clones, approximately 88% of them detected only once. Of the sample, around 3.1% falls within the top ten clones. The source material was PBMCs or T cells enriched from blood (not recorded which). The receptors were sampled from a woman in her forties who had been exposed to COVID-19.

This chain's CDR3 is CASSLLGAGGPSSYEQYV. CDR3 bases: TGTGCCAGCAGCTTACTAGGGGCGGGAGGGCCCAGCTCCTACGAGCAGTACGTC. The chain links TRBV7-8 to TRBJ2-7; TRBD2 agrees at 9 bases. This CDR3 is built from 18 residues. The trim removed 2 bases at V and 0 bases at J, leaving 11 bases unmatched. CDR1 is SGHVS and CDR2 is FQNEAQ in the germline V gene.

To note about this clone: The CDR3 does not end in the conserved phenylalanine or tryptophan, so this is likely a read error. No DNA is shown, since the ends of the CDR3 on it are uncertain; the CDR3 is the one TCRdb lists. The chain joins TRBV3-1 (or the pseudogene TRBV3-2) to TRBJ2-7; the listed D gene, TRBD1, was not tested against the DNA. CDR1 LGHDT and CDR2 YNNKEL come from the germline V gene (reference sequence). The CDR3 length is 16 residues, termini included. The CDR3 protein is CASSQDELGRGIYLYL.

The chain has TRBV19 and TRBJ2-1, with 8 bases fitting TRBD2. J was trimmed by 5 bases and V by 5 bases; bases with no gene match: 14. The length of the CDR3 is 17 residues. Per the germline V gene, CDR1 is LNHDA and CDR2 is SQIVND (reference sequence). In DNA, the CDR3 is TGTGCCAGTAGTGACCCGAGGGCTAGCGGGTCCGACAATGAGCAGTTCTTC. Protein sequence: CASSDPRASGSDNEQFF.

The genes are TRBV3-1 (or the pseudogene TRBV3-2) and TRBJ1-2; D gene ambiguous. The CDR3 runs to 12 residues. Looked up from germline, CDR1 is LGHDT and CDR2 is YNNKEL (reference sequence). V lost 0 bases and J lost 8, with 7 bases in between. The CDR3 nucleotides read TGTGCCAGCAGCCAAGAACCGGGGGGCTACACCTTC. Protein sequence: CASSQEPGGYTF.

This chain joins TRBV20-1 and TRBJ1-5; perhaps TRBD1 as D (5 bases). V was shortened by 0 bases and J by 15 bases, with 12 bases between the two germline ends. Per germline, CDR1 DFQATT and CDR2 SNEGSKA (reference sequence). The CDR3 sequence is 11 residues long. The CDR3 region has the DNA TGCAGTGCTAGAGACGACAGTTTTGTGCATTTT. The encoded protein is CSARDDSFVHF.

This clone occurred once. The gene calls are TRBV28 and TRBJ2-3, with a tentative D call TRBD2 (6 bases). The germline V gene has CDR1 MDHEN and CDR2 SYDVKM. Trimming cost V 6 bases and J 0 bases, with 13 bases left between them. The CDR3 spans 15 residues. CDR3 nucleotide sequence: TGTGCCAGCAGAACGACTAGACCTAGCACAGATACGCAGTATTTT. Protein: CASRTTRPSTDTQYF.

The chain uses TRBV15 and TRBJ2-3, with TRBD2 identical over 9 bases. CDR1 and CDR2 (germline): LNHNV, YYDKDF (reference sequence). Unmatched junction bases numbered 13, after V lost 0 bases and J lost 3 bases. The CDR3 is made up of 19 amino acids. CDR3 sequence: CATSRDRFGGGARTDTQYF. The CDR3 nucleotides read TGTGCCACCAGCAGAGATCGTTTTGGCGGGGGGGCCAGAACAGATACGCAGTATTTT.

This clone was seen only a few times. Written as DNA, the CDR3 is TGTGCCAGTAGCTCCCTGGCGACAGGGGGCAAGGACGGCTACACCTTC. Translated, it gives CASSSLATGGKDGYTF. The chain is built from TRBV19 and TRBJ1-2, with 10 bases lining up with TRBD1. Germline-derived CDR1 and CDR2 are LNHDA and SQIVND (reference sequence). This CDR3 spans 16 amino acids. J was trimmed by 8 bases and V by 6 bases; bases with no gene match: 15.

The rearrangement uses TRBV4-3 and TRBJ2-1; 7 bases line up with TRBD2. The CDR3 is 17 amino acids. Unmatched junction bases numbered 16, after V lost 3 bases and J lost 8 bases. Looked up from germline, CDR1 is LGHNA and CDR2 is YSLEER. The CDR3 sequence is CASSHLRGGRALDEQFF. The CDR3 region has the DNA TGCGCCAGCAGCCATCTTAGGGGAGGGAGGGCCTTGGATGAGCAGTTCTTC.

This clone was found once. The J gene is TRBJ2-1, the V gene TRBV9; TRBD1 agrees at 10 bases. With V trimmed by 3 bases and J by 3 bases, 21 bases remained unmatched. The germline gives CDR1 SGDLS, CDR2 YYNGEE. The length of the CDR3 is 21 residues. DNA of the CDR3: TGTGCCAGCAGCGCCAGAGGACAGGGGGTTTACTTTTTCTTAGTCTACAATGAGCAGTTCTTC. Amino acids: CASSARGQGVYFFLVYNEQFF.

The chain is built from TRBV29-1 and TRBJ2-1, with 10 bases that match TRBD1. The germline V gene encodes CDR1 SQVTM and CDR2 ANQGSEA. The length of the CDR3 is 12 residues. V dropped 7 bases and J dropped 6; count of bases not matched to a gene: 3. The CDR3 DNA sequence: TGCAGCGCTCGGACAGGGGGCAATGAGCAGTTCTTC. This codes for CSARTGGNEQFF.

The V and J genes are TRBV19 and TRBJ1-6; no reliable D call. Germline V lookup: CDR1 LNHDA, CDR2 SQIVND (reference sequence). Trimming shortened V by 5 bases and J by 7 bases, and 6 bases separated the two germline ends. This CDR3 is 12 amino acids long. The CDR3 DNA follows: TGTGCCAGTAGTCTCGGGAATTCACCCCTCCACTTT. This encodes CASSLGNSPLHF.

The V call is TRBV29-1, the J call TRBJ1-2; perhaps TRBD1 as D (5 bases). The CDR3 length is 13 residues. V lost 4 bases, J lost 6 bases, and 15 bases lay in between. CDR1 is SQVTM and CDR2 is ANQGSEA in the germline V gene. The CDR3 DNA follows: TGCAGCGTTGTCTTTTTACTGGGGCATGGCTACACCTTC. The encoded protein is CSVVFLLGHGYTF.

The rearrangement links TRBV7-3 to TRBJ2-3; D gene uncertain. The CDR3 spans 13 residues. V was cut by 4 bases and J by 6 bases, with 11 bases left in between. The germline V gene has CDR1 SGHTA and CDR2 FQGTGA. CDR3 protein: CASSSSARDTQYF. CDR3 DNA sequence: TGTGCCAGCAGCTCATCGGCGAGGGATACGCAGTATTTT. The full variable domain, with the rest looked up from reference TRBV7-3 and TRBJ2-3, is GAGVSQTPSNKVTEKGKYVELRCDPISGHTALYWYRQSLGQGPEFLIYFQGTGAADDSGLPNDRFFAVRPEGSVSTLKIQRTERGDSAVYLCASSSSARDTQYFGPGTRLTVL.

The V and J genes are TRBV7-2 and TRBJ2-2; possibly TRBD1 for D (6 bases). Looked up from germline, CDR1 is SGHTA and CDR2 is FQGNSA. CDR3 length equals 16 residues. Trimming pared 1 base from V and 4 bases from J, leaving 13 bases between. The CDR3 loop reads CASSLVLQGPTGELFF. In DNA form, the CDR3 reads TGTGCCAGCAGCTTAGTTTTGCAGGGGCCCACCGGGGAGCTGTTTTTT.

This clone appeared a single time. Mismatch with germline at one junction end may stem from a read error. V usage is TRBV5-1 and J usage is TRBJ1-2, with 8 bases identical to TRBD1. CDR3 length equals 14 residues. From germline, CDR1 is SGHRS and CDR2 YFSETQ. The CDR3 loop is CASSAQGAGYGYTF. The CDR3 region has the DNA TGTGCCAGCAGCGCCCAGGGGGCAGGCTATGGCTACACCTTC.

This clone was seen more than once but under ten times. CDR3 nucleotides: TGTGCCAGCAGCTCGGAGCGGGAGACAGATACGCAGTATTTT. Amino acid sequence: CASSSERETDTQYF. V is TRBV7-3 and J is TRBJ2-3, with 8 bases fitting TRBD2. The CDR3 extends over 14 amino acids. Germline V gives CDR1 SGHTA, CDR2 FQGTGA. The V and J ends lost 4 bases and 3 bases, in that order; junction bases with no gene match: 3.

A single count supports this clone. CDR3 bases: TGTGCCAGCAGTTCACTTGGAAACACCATATATTTT. Amino acids: CASSSLGNTIYF. V is TRBV12-3 or TRBV12-4 and J is TRBJ1-3, with D unclear. V lost 4 bases, J lost 3 bases, and 4 bases lay in between. CDR3 length: 12 amino acids.

The chain uses TRBV30 and TRBJ2-7, with 8 positions matching TRBD1. The CDR3 contains 16 residues. Germline trimming cut 1 base from V and 4 bases from J; bases unmatched to any gene: 12. The germline CDR1 and CDR2 sequences are GTSNPN and SVGIG (reference sequence). CDR3 amino acids: CAWSALSWTGIYEQYF. The CDR3 region has the DNA TGTGCCTGGAGTGCTTTGTCTTGGACAGGGATTTACGAGCAGTACTTC.

V and J are TRBV28 and TRBJ1-2, with 7 bases identical to TRBD1. Germline CDR1 is MDHEN and CDR2 is SYDVKM. V lost 6 bases, J lost 8 bases, and 9 bases stayed unmatched. The CDR3 is 13 residues long. The chain's CDR3 is CASSLGGARGYTF. CDR3 coding DNA: TGTGCCAGCAGCTTAGGGGGCGCACGGGGCTACACCTTC.

The chain has TRBV5-1 and TRBJ1-4, with unresolved D. The V end was cut by 1 base, the J end by 5 bases, with 9 bases between. Per the germline V gene, CDR1 is SGHRS and CDR2 is YFSETQ. The CDR3 spans 14 residues. The CDR3 DNA sequence: TGCGCCAGCAGCTTGCGCCCGGGGAATGAAAAACTGTTTTTT. It is translated as CASSLRPGNEKLFF. The full variable domain, with the rest looked up from reference TRBV5-1 and TRBJ1-4, is KAGVTQTPRYLIKTRGQQVTLSCSPISGHRSVSWYQQTPGQGLQFLFEYFSETQRNKGNFPGRFSGRQFSNSRSEMNVSTLELGDSALYLCASSLRPGNEKLFFGSGTQLSVL.

CDR3 bases: TGTGCCAGTAGTCTCCGGCCTTGGGACTTTGCAGATACGCAGTATTTT. It translates to CASSLRPWDFADTQYF. This chain joins TRBV19 and TRBJ2-3, with D tentatively TRBD2 (6 bases). Trimming cost V 5 bases and J 4 bases, with 19 bases left between them. CDR1 and CDR2 (germline): LNHDA, SQIVND (reference sequence). The CDR3 has 16 residues.

This chain joins TRBV6-6 and TRBJ2-3; 8 nucleotides line up with TRBD2. Germline V gene data show CDR1 as MNHNY and CDR2 as SVGAGI (reference sequence). With 2 bases clipped from V and 4 bases from J, the junction kept 8 bases outside the gene matches. The CDR3 length is 16 residues. CDR3 amino acids: CASSYRTGGASDTQYF. CDR3 coding DNA: TGTGCCAGCAGTTACAGGACCGGGGGGGCCTCAGATACGCAGTATTTT.